A single sample gave rise to the 2 T cell receptor beta chains below, sequenced in a study of T cell repertoires in cytomegalovirus infection. A single record per CDR3 protein comes from TCRdb applying MiXCR to the reads. The sample lists 450,000 to 600,000 distinct CDR3 sequences, approximately 46% occurring once. For these TCRs, the target antigens are not known. Sample: cultured PBMCs, taken from culture after CMV antigen stimulation. All receptors come from a human donor in good health (CMV status not recorded). Some clones in this sample may be carry-over from other donors' samples.

V gene TRBV12-3 or TRBV12-4 combines with J gene TRBJ1-2, with D unresolved. CDR3 size: 15 residues. With 6 bases removed from V and 1 base from J, the gap between germline ends came to 15 bases. CDR3 sequence (DNA): TGTGCCAGCAGCCGAGGTCAGGTTTTTAACTATGGCTACACCTTC. It specifies CASSRGQVFNYGYTF.

The CDR3 is CASSLRQGANTEAFF. The CDR3 DNA reads TGTGCCAGCAGCTTAAGACAGGGGGCTAACACTGAAGCTTTCTTT. The chain uses TRBV7-6 and TRBJ1-1, with 10 bases aligning to TRBD1. Germline CDR1 SGHVS, CDR2 FNYEAQ. This CDR3 region has 15 residues. Unmatched junction bases numbered 2, after V lost 2 bases and J lost 2 bases.